What follows are 17 T cell receptor beta chains derived from one specimen sequenced in a study of OX40 agonist ivuxolimab in advanced cancers. Libraries came from the immunoSEQ multiplex PCR assay. Held by TCRdb, this immuneACCESS table contains in-frame sequences only and omits some clones. Under half of the omission traces to an unresolved V gene where checked; the cause of the rest is unknown. Counted in this sample were roughly 61,000 clones; 65% to 90% of them appeared once. Of the sample, less than 0.6% is held by the ten largest clones. The sample was CD4+ or CD8+ T cells sorted from blood, taken in a trial of the OX40 agonist ivuxolimab. The receptor set was obtained from an adult with an advanced solid tumor such as melanoma, head and neck, liver or kidney cancer.

This clone is a singleton in its sample. The V call is TRBV10-2, the J call TRBJ2-1, with a tentative D call TRBD1 (5 bases). CDR1 is WSHSY and CDR2 is SAAADI in the germline V gene. The CDR3 is 15 amino acids. The V end was cut by 0 bases, the J end by 8 bases, with 14 bases between. CDR3: CASSESQGRIYEQFF. DNA for the CDR3: TGCGCCAGCAGTGAGTCGCAGGGTCGAATATATGAGCAGTTCTTC.

This chain joins TRBV28 and TRBJ1-2; D possibly corresponds to TRBD1 (5 bases). Germline CDR1 reads MDHEN; CDR2 reads SYDVKM. The CDR3 has 14 residues. V was cut by 8 bases and J by 2 bases, with 15 bases left in between. CDR3 bases: TGTGCCAGCGGAGTGGGGCTGGCGAACTATGGCTACACCTTC. Its translation: CASGVGLANYGYTF.

The V call is TRBV28, the J call TRBJ1-5; possibly TRBD1 for D (5 bases). The CDR3 has 15 residues. CDR1 and CDR2 from the germline V gene are MDHEN and SYDVKM. Deletions cut 5 bases from V and 1 base from J, with 12 bases between. This CDR3 is CASSPGGDSNQPQHF. CDR3 in DNA: TGTGCCAGCAGTCCTGGGGGGGACAGCAATCAGCCCCAGCATTTT.

As regards this clone: One end of the junction is discordant with germline, which a read error may explain. The J gene is TRBJ2-1, the V gene TRBV7-8, with 13 bases lining up with TRBD2. The CDR3 extends over 19 amino acids. The germline gives CDR1 SGHVS, CDR2 FQNEAQ. The CDR3 reads CASSLGLTLAGGRYNEQFF. The CDR3 nucleotides are TGTGCCAGCAGTTTAGGGCTAACACTAGCGGGAGGGCGGTACAATGAGCAGTTCTTC. The whole variable domain, filled in from reference TRBV7-8 and TRBJ2-1, reads GAGVSQSPRYKVAKRGQDVALRCDPISGHVSLFWYQQALGQGPEFLTYFQNEAQLDKSGLPSDRFFAERPEGSVSTLKIQRTQQEDSAVYLCASSLGLTLAGGRYNEQFFGPGTRLTVL.

The CDR3 reads CASSYGDTQYF. For the CDR3, the DNA is TGTGCCAGCAGTTATGGGGATACGCAGTATTTT. The chain carries TRBV6-5 and TRBJ2-3; unclear D gene. V gave up 3 bases and J gave up 6 bases, with 4 bases separating them. Germline lookup yields CDR1 MNHEY and CDR2 SVGAGI. This CDR3 has 11 amino acids.

The chain recombines TRBV9 with TRBJ2-6; D not resolved. V gave up 6 bases and J gave up 4 bases, with 11 bases separating them. This CDR3 contains 14 residues. The germline CDR1 and CDR2 sequences are SGDLS and YYNGEE. The CDR3 protein is CASTRVSGANVLTF. The DNA of the CDR3 is TGTGCCAGCACTAGGGTATCCGGGGCCAACGTCCTGACTTTC.

The chain combines TRBV7-2 with TRBJ2-1; TRBD2 matches 10 bases. Germline-derived CDR1 and CDR2 are SGHTA and FQGNSA. V was clipped by 5 bases and J by 1 base; unmatched bases: 2. The CDR3 is 15 residues long. The CDR3, as DNA: TGTGCCAGCAGCGCTAGCGGGGGTTCCTACAATGAGCAGTTCTTC. Translated: CASSASGGSYNEQFF.

The genes are TRBV20-1 and TRBJ2-1; D unresolved. CDR3 length: 8 amino acids. Germline V gene sequence: CDR1 DFQATT, CDR2 SNEGSKA (reference sequence). Here the CDR3 reads CSTNEQFF. The DNA of the CDR3 is TGCAGCACCAATGAGCAGTTCTTC.

V gene TRBV29-1 combines with J gene TRBJ1-1; 10 positions match TRBD1. After removal of 1 base from V and 7 bases from J, the junction contained 3 bases not matched to a gene. The CDR3 runs to 13 residues. In germline, CDR1 is SQVTM, CDR2 ANQGSEA. The CDR3 loop is CSVEGQGASEAFF. The CDR3 DNA reads as TGCAGCGTTGAAGGACAGGGGGCGAGTGAAGCTTTCTTT.

This chain connects TRBV13 to TRBJ2-7; D possibly matches TRBD1 or TRBD2 (5 bases each). Germline V gene sequence: CDR1 PRHDT, CDR2 FYEKMQ (reference sequence). The CDR3 totals 16 residues. The ends were cut back, 4 bases at V and 6 bases at J, with 22 bases in the middle. This CDR3 reads CASSYLASFGASEQYF. The CDR3 DNA reads as TGTGCCAGCAGCTATCTTGCATCGTTCGGGGCGTCCGAGCAGTACTTC.

The gene calls are TRBV6-1 and TRBJ1-6; possibly TRBD1 for D (5 bases). V was clipped by 2 bases and J by 9 bases, with 8 bases between them. The CDR3 sequence is 13 residues long. The germline gives CDR1 MNHNS, CDR2 SASEGT. CDR3 nucleotides: TGTGCCAGCAGTGAACTTGGGGCTTCACCCCTCCACTTT. Its translation is CASSELGASPLHF.

This clone was seen only a few times. This chain joins TRBV11-1 and TRBJ1-6; D is unclear. Trimming removed 5 bases from V and 3 bases from J, with 8 bases in between. Germline CDR1 is SGHAT and CDR2 is FQDESV (reference sequence). There are 14 residues in the CDR3. The CDR3 DNA reads TGTGCCAGCAGCACGGGGAACTATAATTCACCCCTCCACTTT. Its translation: CASSTGNYNSPLHF.

DNA of the CDR3: TGTGCCAGCAGCGTTACCGGGAGCCGGGGGGACACCATATATTTT. As protein: CASSVTGSRGDTIYF. The rearrangement uses TRBV7-6 and TRBJ1-3; D is possibly TRBD1 (5 bases). This CDR3 has 15 amino acids. The germline gives CDR1 SGHVS, CDR2 FNYEAQ. Trimming shortened V by 5 bases and J by 8 bases, and 19 bases separated the two germline ends.

The chain carries TRBV7-6 and TRBJ2-1, with 10 bases matching TRBD2. Germline V gene data show CDR1 as SGHVS and CDR2 as FNYEAQ. J lost 3 bases, V lost 6 bases, and 8 bases had no gene match. The CDR3 contains 16 residues. CDR3 in amino acids: CASSFERTSGYNEQFF. CDR3 nucleotides: TGTGCCAGCAGTTTCGAAAGGACTAGCGGCTACAATGAGCAGTTCTTC.

V gene TRBV7-9 combines with J gene TRBJ2-2; D possibly corresponds to TRBD1 (6 bases). Germline V gene data show CDR1 as SEHNR and CDR2 as FQNEAQ (reference sequence). Trimming pared 7 bases from V and 4 bases from J, leaving 22 bases between. The CDR3 has 17 amino acids. CDR3 in DNA: TGTGCCAGCACCTGGGTGCAGGGGTTGGGGGTCACCGGGGAGCTGTTTTTT. It encodes CASTWVQGLGVTGELFF.

This chain connects TRBV7-9 to TRBJ2-7, with D possibly matching TRBD2 (5 bases). Trimming left V 0 bases short and J 7 bases short, with 16 bases between. Looked up from germline, CDR1 is SEHNR and CDR2 is FQNEAQ (reference sequence). CDR3 length: 15 residues. The CDR3: CASSLASGGPREQYF. CDR3 bases: TGTGCCAGCAGCTTAGCGTCGGGCGGGCCGCGGGAGCAGTACTTC.

V gene TRBV2 combines with J gene TRBJ2-5, with 11 bases that match TRBD2. V shed 7 bases and J 7 bases; nucleotides not matched to a gene: 11. The CDR3 covers 15 residues. CDR1 is SNHLY and CDR2 is FYNNEI in the germline V gene. The CDR3 DNA reads TGTGCCAGCACTCCCACTCCCCTAGCGGGGGGGACCCAGTACTTC. Translating it yields CASTPTPLAGGTQYF.